This passage covers 30 T cell receptor beta chains from one sample sequenced in a study of cytomegalovirus exposure and HLA in healthy donors. Sequencing was performed with immunoSEQ multiplex PCR; in TCRdb, only in-frame clones are kept and a portion is missing. The sample yields approximately 150,000 clones, 91% seen once. The sequencing sample was made of PBMCs. The receptors stem from a woman aged 18 to 35 in good health and CMV-seropositive.

The V and J genes are TRBV13 and TRBJ1-1, with D possibly matching TRBD1 (6 bases). Germline V gene sequence: CDR1 PRHDT, CDR2 FYEKMQ (reference sequence). The CDR3 spans 13 residues. Trimming pared 3 bases from V and 1 base from J, leaving 6 bases between. The CDR3 DNA is TGTGCCAGCAGCTTCAGGGGGAACACTGAAGCTTTCTTT. It translates to CASSFRGNTEAFF.

This chain links TRBV15 with TRBJ1-2; D might be TRBD1 (5 bases). Between the trimmed V and J ends, which lost 4 bases and 5 bases, there was a span of 14 bases. CDR1 is LNHNV, CDR2 YYDKDF, per germline (reference sequence). The CDR3 is 14 amino acids. Here the CDR3 DNA reads TGTGCCACCAGCATTGGGGCCCCTCCATATGGCTACACCTTC. It encodes CATSIGAPPYGYTF.

The gene calls are TRBV6-1 and TRBJ1-5, with TRBD1 matching over 7 bases. The CDR3 runs 14 residues. Germline loops: CDR1 MNHNS, CDR2 SASEGT. Losses at the gene ends were 7 bases for V and 7 bases for J; bases not matched to a gene: 10. CDR3 sequence: CASIRQGWAQPQHF. CDR3 in DNA: TGTGCCAGCATTAGACAGGGTTGGGCGCAGCCCCAGCATTTT.

The chain joins TRBV9 to TRBJ2-2; perhaps TRBD2 as D (5 bases). Germline V gene data show CDR1 as SGDLS and CDR2 as YYNGEE. V was pared by 1 base and J by 0 bases, with 19 bases between. This CDR3 is built from 19 residues. The CDR3 coding sequence is TGTGCCAGCAGCGTAAGGCCCCCACGACTATTCGCGAACACCGGGGAGCTGTTTTTT. Protein sequence: CASSVRPPRLFANTGELFF.

The chain carries TRBV25-1 and TRBJ1-1; D ambiguous. Germline CDR1 is MGHDK and CDR2 is SYGVNS. The V and J ends lost 1 base and 5 bases respectively, with 14 bases between them. The CDR3 loop spans 15 amino acids. The CDR3 sequence: CASSEFGGPDTEAFF. The CDR3 coding sequence is TGTGCCAGCAGTGAATTCGGCGGTCCGGATACTGAAGCTTTCTTT.

This chain joins TRBV28 and TRBJ2-5; TRBD2 matches 9 bases. Germline-derived CDR1 and CDR2 are MDHEN and SYDVKM. The CDR3 length is 16 residues. J lost 5 bases, V lost 6 bases, and 13 bases had no gene match. The CDR3 sequence: CASSLQLAGTLETQYF. CDR3 in DNA: TGTGCCAGCAGCCTACAGCTAGCGGGGACACTGGAGACCCAGTACTTC.

This clone was counted between two and nine times. The rearrangement links TRBV2 to TRBJ2-7; 9 bases fit TRBD1. Germline V CDR1 and CDR2: SNHLY, FYNNEI. V gave up 11 bases and J gave up 7 bases; unmatched junction bases: 9. The CDR3 has 12 residues. The CDR3 DNA reads as TGTGCCTGTGGGACAGGGATGGTGGAGCAGTACTTC. Translated: CACGTGMVEQYF.

The table lists this clone with a few counts. The rearrangement uses TRBV5-1 and TRBJ1-6; the D is unclear. The CDR3 is made up of 14 amino acids. V was trimmed by 3 bases and J by 0 bases, leaving 4 bases between them. Per germline, CDR1 SGHRS and CDR2 YFSETQ. Written as DNA, the CDR3 is TGCGCCAGCAGCTCGAGCTCCTATAATTCACCCCTCCACTTT. The encoded protein is CASSSSSYNSPLHF.

This clone was recorded once. The V gene is TRBV7-9, the J gene TRBJ1-2; 12 bases are shared with TRBD1. This CDR3 comprises 16 residues. Germline CDR1 reads SEHNR; CDR2 reads FQNEAQ (reference sequence). The V and J ends lost 5 bases and 7 bases, in that order; junction bases with no gene match: 11. CDR3 sequence reads: CASSPVGQGARSGYTF. The CDR3 DNA follows: TGTGCCAGCAGCCCAGTGGGACAGGGGGCGAGAAGTGGCTACACCTTC.

This clone occurred once. CDR3 sequence: CSVVGAKYEQYF. In nucleotides, the CDR3 is TGCAGCGTTGTTGGAGCAAAGTACGAGCAGTACTTC. The chain is built from TRBV29-1 and TRBJ2-7; no clear D gene. Trimming cost V 4 bases and J 4 bases, with 11 bases left between them. The CDR3 length is 12 residues. Germline assignment: CDR1 SQVTM and CDR2 ANQGSEA.

The chain is built from TRBV27 and TRBJ2-3; D is possibly TRBD2 (6 bases). This CDR3 is built from 16 residues. V lost 3 bases, J lost 1 base, and 14 bases lay in between. Germline V gives CDR1 MNHEY, CDR2 SMNVEV (reference sequence). CDR3 loop: CASSFDRAGRTDTQYF. CDR3 bases: TGTGCCAGCAGTTTCGATAGGGCGGGACGCACAGATACGCAGTATTTT.

The rearrangement joins TRBV29-1 to TRBJ2-2; TRBD1 agrees at 9 bases. With V trimmed by 1 base and J by 7 bases, 10 bases remained unmatched. This CDR3 region has 16 residues. Germline V gene lookup returns CDR1 SQVTM and CDR2 ANQGSEA. The CDR3 DNA reads TGCAGCGTTGAAGGGGTCCGGGGACAGGGACGCGGGGAGCTGTTTTTT. Its protein is CSVEGVRGQGRGELFF.

The chain has TRBV2 and TRBJ1-4; 7 nucleotides match TRBD1. After removal of 2 bases from V and 2 bases from J, the junction contained 2 bases not matched to a gene. The CDR3 is 15 amino acids. From germline, CDR1 is SNHLY and CDR2 FYNNEI. The CDR3, as DNA: TGTGCCAGCAGTGAAACAGGGGCGACTAATGAAAAACTGTTTTTT. Its protein is CASSETGATNEKLFF.

V is TRBV6-1 and J is TRBJ2-1; tentative D call: TRBD2 (6 bases). Germline V lookup: CDR1 MNHNS, CDR2 SASEGT. The V end lost 6 bases, the J end lost 6 bases, and 18 bases lay between the germline ends. There are 15 residues in the CDR3. CDR3 protein: CASRPGLPWINEQFF. CDR3 nucleotide sequence: TGTGCCAGCAGGCCGGGACTCCCATGGATCAATGAGCAGTTCTTC.

This chain joins TRBV4-2 and TRBJ1-1, with 7 positions matching TRBD1. The germline V gene has CDR1 LGHNA and CDR2 YNFKEQ. This CDR3 comprises 17 residues. Germline trimming cut 2 bases from V and 0 bases from J; bases unmatched to any gene: 9. CDR3 protein: CASSQRVNRGMNTEAFF. CDR3 in DNA: TGTGCCAGCAGCCAAAGGGTTAACAGGGGAATGAACACTGAAGCTTTCTTT.

The CDR3: CAWSLRETQYF. CDR3 nucleotides: TGTGCCTGGAGTTTGAGAGAGACCCAGTACTTC. V and J are TRBV30 and TRBJ2-5; D is unclear. There are 11 residues in the CDR3. Germline assignment: CDR1 GTSNPN and CDR2 SVGIG (reference sequence). Between the trimmed V and J ends, which lost 2 bases and 4 bases, there was a span of 5 bases.

The chain is built from TRBV19 and TRBJ2-3; TRBD2 matches at 8 bases. This CDR3 region has 15 residues. V was clipped by 4 bases and J by 2 bases; unmatched bases: 5. Germline CDR1 LNHDA, CDR2 SQIVND (reference sequence). The CDR3 region is CASSTQRGHTDTQYF. The CDR3 DNA follows: TGTGCCAGTAGTACACAGCGGGGGCACACAGATACGCAGTATTTT. The variable domain in full, with the rest retrieved from reference TRBV19 and TRBJ2-3, is DGGITQSPKYLFRKEGQNVTLSCEQNLNHDAMYWYRQDPGQGLRLIYYSQIVNDFQKGDIAEGYSVSREKKESFPLTVTSAQKNPTAFYLCASSTQRGHTDTQYFGPGTRLTVL.

This CDR3 reads CASSVEATRETQYF. The CDR3 DNA reads TGTGCCAGCAGCGTAGAGGCGACGAGGGAGACCCAGTACTTC. J is TRBJ2-5 and V is TRBV9; no reliable D call. CDR1 and CDR2 from the germline V gene are SGDLS and YYNGEE. The CDR3 is made up of 14 amino acids. Trimming shortened V by 0 bases and J by 5 bases, and 11 bases separated the two germline ends.

The gene calls are TRBV9 and TRBJ2-7, with 7 bases fitting TRBD1. In germline, CDR1 is SGDLS, CDR2 YYNGEE. CDR3 length equals 15 residues. Trimming cost V 0 bases and J 3 bases; bases outside gene matches: 6. The CDR3 is CASSVGSGGYYEQYF. The CDR3 DNA sequence: TGTGCCAGCAGCGTAGGTTCAGGGGGATACTACGAGCAGTACTTC.

This sequence joins TRBV27 and TRBJ1-1; D is perhaps TRBD1 (6 bases). This CDR3 has 15 residues. V was shortened by 5 bases and J by 4 bases, with 17 bases between the two germline ends. Germline V gene sequence: CDR1 MNHEY, CDR2 SMNVEV (reference sequence). Here the CDR3 DNA reads TGTGCCAGCAGTCGATGGCAGGGGCAGGGCACTGAAGCTTTCTTT. This encodes CASSRWQGQGTEAFF.

A remark on this clone: The identical CDR3 is also encoded by other nucleotide sequences in the sample. J is TRBJ1-2 and V is TRBV5-4, with D perhaps matching TRBD1 (6 bases). V was clipped by 1 base and J by 4 bases, with 8 bases between them. The germline CDR1 and CDR2 sequences are SGHNT and YYREEE (reference sequence). The CDR3 is 13 residues long. The CDR3 loop reads CASSLTGSYGYTF. The CDR3 region has the DNA TGTGCCAGCAGCTTGACAGGGTCCTATGGCTACACCTTC.

The rearrangement uses TRBV7-2 and TRBJ2-3; TRBD2 agrees at 11 bases. V trimming: 0 bases; J trimming: 0 bases; junction bases outside the gene matches: 17. The V gene's germline CDR1 is SGHTA and CDR2 FQGNSA. The CDR3 is made up of 22 amino acids. CDR3 residues: CASSLATASGGLKFTSTDTQYF. The CDR3 coding sequence is TGTGCCAGCAGCTTAGCTACGGCTAGCGGGGGGCTTAAGTTCACTAGCACAGATACGCAGTATTTT.

CDR3 in DNA: TGTGCCAGCAGCTTAGACGGGACTGGGGTCTACGAGCAGTACTTC. It encodes CASSLDGTGVYEQYF. This chain joins TRBV7-2 and TRBJ2-7, with D perhaps TRBD2 (6 bases). Between the trimmed V and J ends, which lost 1 base and 3 bases, there was a span of 13 bases. Germline V lookup: CDR1 SGHTA, CDR2 FQGNSA. This CDR3 spans 15 amino acids. Full variable domain (remainder filled in from reference TRBV7-2 and TRBJ2-7): GAGVSQSPSNKVTEKGKDVELRCDPISGHTALYWYRQSLGQGLEFLIYFQGNSAPDKSGLPSDRFSAERTGGSVSTLTIQRTQQEDSAVYLCASSLDGTGVYEQYFGPGTRLTVT.

The chain couples TRBV4-1 to TRBJ1-4; D gene unclear. Germline V gene lookup returns CDR1 MGHRA and CDR2 YSYEKL. V was cut by 2 bases and J by 0 bases, with 13 bases left in between. The CDR3 is 17 amino acids. CDR3 residues: CASSQSKARPTNEKLFF. The DNA of the CDR3 is TGCGCCAGCAGCCAAAGTAAGGCTAGACCAACTAATGAAAAACTGTTTTTT.

This clone was counted between two and nine times. The V and J genes are TRBV5-1 and TRBJ1-6; D unresolved. Germline V CDR1 and CDR2: SGHRS, YFSETQ. Trimming took 0 bases from V and 10 from J, leaving 14 bases between them. The CDR3 spans 15 residues. DNA of the CDR3: TGCGCCAGCAGCTTGGTTGGAGGGTCGGGGTCACCCCTCCACTTT. Translating gives CASSLVGGSGSPLHF. The full variable domain, its missing parts supplied by reference TRBV5-1 and TRBJ1-6, is KAGVTQTPRYLIKTRGQQVTLSCSPISGHRSVSWYQQTPGQGLQFLFEYFSETQRNKGNFPGRFSGRQFSNSRSEMNVSTLELGDSALYLCASSLVGGSGSPLHFGNGTRLTVT.

CDR3 sequence: CASSLAVWNTGELFF. In nucleotides, the CDR3 is TGCGCCAGCAGCTTGGCCGTCTGGAACACCGGGGAGCTGTTTTTT. The chain employs TRBV5-1 and TRBJ2-2; unclear D gene. The germline gives CDR1 SGHRS, CDR2 YFSETQ. Trimming stripped 0 bases from V and 1 base from J, with 7 bases between. The CDR3 contains 15 residues.

The V call is TRBV5-1, the J call TRBJ1-1; 7 bases are shared with TRBD1. J was trimmed by 3 bases and V by 6 bases; bases with no gene match: 11. The germline gives CDR1 SGHRS, CDR2 YFSETQ. CDR3 length: 15 amino acids. This chain's CDR3 is CASTLDGRGYTEAFF. The CDR3 region has the DNA TGCGCCAGCACCCTTGATGGCAGGGGGTACACTGAAGCTTTCTTT.

The chain is built from TRBV13 and TRBJ2-5; 7 bases agree with TRBD1. V shed 5 bases and J 5 bases; nucleotides not matched to a gene: 11. Germline CDR1 reads PRHDT; CDR2 reads FYEKMQ (reference sequence). This CDR3 has 15 amino acids. Here the CDR3 reads CASSLSTGRGETQYF. The DNA of the CDR3 is TGTGCCAGCAGCCTATCGACAGGGCGAGGGGAGACCCAGTACTTC.

The rearrangement links TRBV11-3 to TRBJ2-1; 14 nucleotides align to TRBD2. The germline V gene has CDR1 SGHNT and CDR2 YENEEA. V lost 5 bases and J lost 5; bases outside the gene matches: 11. This CDR3 has 18 amino acids. CDR3 in DNA: TGTGCCAGCAGCCCAGGGACTAGCGGGAGACGTGAGGACAATGAGCAGTTCTTC. Its protein product is CASSPGTSGRREDNEQFF.

The V call is TRBV7-9, the J call TRBJ1-2, with 10 nucleotides matching TRBD1. The germline V gene has CDR1 SEHNR and CDR2 FQNEAQ (reference sequence). V lost 3 bases and J lost 7; bases outside the gene matches: 5. CDR3 size: 14 residues. CDR3 in amino acids: CASSFSGDRGGYTF. CDR3 sequence (DNA): TGTGCCAGCAGCTTTAGTGGGGACAGGGGTGGCTACACCTTC.